What follows is one T cell receptor beta chain and its context. This table comes from immunoSEQ multiplex PCR, and its TCRdb copy is limited to in-frame clones, with some not included. The sample carries 180,000 or so clones, roughly 88% recorded once. This entry belongs to a study of blood T cell repertoires in COVID-19. About the study: Sources were T cells, B-cell-depleted T cells, or PBMCs; the material itself was cDNA or gDNA.

Individuals drawn from 20 to 30 US areas were about 18 to 95 years old. Cohort 3 recovery required two negative PCRs, clearance, or symptom resolution. Sequenced input: PBMCs or T cells enriched from blood (not recorded which). The receptor comes from a woman aged 55 to 70 who had recovered from COVID-19.

The CDR3 sequence: CASSVEVRGNTGELFF. DNA for the CDR3: TGTGCCAGCAGCGTAGAGGTCAGGGGGAACACCGGGGAGCTGTTTTTT. The chain joins TRBV9 to TRBJ2-2; weak D call: TRBD1 (6 bases). This CDR3 region has 16 residues. Germline-derived CDR1 and CDR2 are SGDLS and YYNGEE. The V and J ends lost 0 bases and 1 base respectively, with 10 bases between them.